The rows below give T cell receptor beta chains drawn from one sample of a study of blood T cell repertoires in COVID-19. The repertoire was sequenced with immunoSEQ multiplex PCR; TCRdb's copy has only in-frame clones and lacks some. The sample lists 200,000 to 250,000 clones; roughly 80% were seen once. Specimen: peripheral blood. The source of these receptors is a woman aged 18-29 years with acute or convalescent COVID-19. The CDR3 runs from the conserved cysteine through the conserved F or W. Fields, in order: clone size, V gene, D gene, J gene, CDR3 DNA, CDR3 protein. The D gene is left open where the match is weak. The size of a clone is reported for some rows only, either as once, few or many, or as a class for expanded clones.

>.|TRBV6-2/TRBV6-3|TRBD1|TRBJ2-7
TGTGCCAGCAGCATTCTCGGACAGGGGACGTACGAGCAGTACTTC
CASSILGQGTYEQYF
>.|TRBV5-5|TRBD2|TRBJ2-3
TGTGCCAGCAGCCGTCGTGCGGGAGAAGGTACAGATACGCAGTATTTT
CASSRRAGEGTDTQYF
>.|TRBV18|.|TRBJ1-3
TGTGCCAGCTCACCACAAGCGAACCCCTTCCTCTCGTCTGGAAACACCATATATTTT
CASSPQANPFLSSGNTIYF
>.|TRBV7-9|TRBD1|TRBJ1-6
TGTGCCAGCAGCCCACCGGGACAGGGGAATGGTTCACCCCTCCACTTT
CASSPPGQGNGSPLHF
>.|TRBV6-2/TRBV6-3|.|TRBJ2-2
TGTGCCAGCAGCCAACTCCAGGGGAAGAGCGGGGAGCTGTTTTTT
CASSQLQGKSGELFF
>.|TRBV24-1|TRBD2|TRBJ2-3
TGTGCCACCAGTGATTTCCCAGCGGGGACCGCCAGGGGCACAGATACGCAGTATTTT
CATSDFPAGTARGTDTQYF
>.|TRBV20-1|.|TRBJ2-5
TGCAGTGCTCAATGGGAGGAGACCCAGTACTTC
CSAQWEETQYF
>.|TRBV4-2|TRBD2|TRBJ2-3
TGTGCCAGCAGCCAAGGGACTAGCGGGAGGGGGATAGATACGCAGTATTTT
CASSQGTSGRGIDTQYF
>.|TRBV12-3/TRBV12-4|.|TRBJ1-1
TGTGCCAGCAGTTGGGGGCGGAACACTGAAGCTTTCTTT
CASSWGRNTEAFF
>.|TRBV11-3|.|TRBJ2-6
TGTGCCAGCAGCCAGGGTTATGTTACTGGGGCCAACGTCCTGACTTTC
CASSQGYVTGANVLTF
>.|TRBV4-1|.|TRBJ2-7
TGCGCCAGCAGCCAAGGGAGGGCCTACGAGCAGTACTTC
CASSQGRAYEQYF
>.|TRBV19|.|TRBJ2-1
TGTGCCACGGCTGTAGCGAGAGGGAATGAGCAGTTCTTC
CATAVARGNEQFF
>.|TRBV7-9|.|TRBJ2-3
TGTGCCAGCAGCTGGGCTAGCGCGAGCACAGATACGCAGTATTTT
CASSWASASTDTQYF
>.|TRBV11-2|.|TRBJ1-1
TGTGCCAGCAGCTTACAGGGGTTGAACACTGAAGCTTTCTTT
CASSLQGLNTEAFF
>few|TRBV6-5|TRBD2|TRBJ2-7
TGTGCCAGCAGTTACTTGCGGGAGTCCGAGCAGTACTTC
CASSYLRESEQYF
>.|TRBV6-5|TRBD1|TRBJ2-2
TGTGCCAGCAGCCCGGACAGGGGGAACACCGGGGAGCTGTTTTTT
CASSPDRGNTGELFF
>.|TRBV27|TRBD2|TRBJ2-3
TGTGCCAGCACATCCCGGGGACTAGCGGGGTGGGGGGATACGCAGTATTTT
CASTSRGLAGWGDTQYF
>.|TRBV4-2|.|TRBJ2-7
TGTGCCAGCAGCCAAGATCCGGGACTGGCCTACGAGCAGTACTTC
CASSQDPGLAYEQYF
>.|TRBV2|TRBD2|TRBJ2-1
TGTGCCAGCAGAGGAATAGCGGGAGGTTCTAATGAGCAGTTCTTC
CASRGIAGGSNEQFF
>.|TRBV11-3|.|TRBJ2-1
TGTGCCAGCAGCTTAGGGCTAGCGCTTTTCAATGAGCAGTTCTTC
CASSLGLALFNEQFF
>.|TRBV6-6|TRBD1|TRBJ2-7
TGTGCCAGCAGTTCGACAGGGCTTGGCCCCTACGAGCAGTACTTC
CASSSTGLGPYEQYF
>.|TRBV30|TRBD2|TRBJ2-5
TGTGCCTGGGGGGGACTAGTGCTTGGAGAGACCCAGTACTTC
CAWGGLVLGETQYF
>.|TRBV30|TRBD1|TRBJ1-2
TGTGCCTGGAGTGCACTACAGGGGGCTGGCTACACCTTC
CAWSALQGAGYTF
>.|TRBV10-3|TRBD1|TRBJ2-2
TGTGCCATCATGGGACAGGAGAACACCGGGGAGCTGTTTTTT
CAIMGQENTGELFF
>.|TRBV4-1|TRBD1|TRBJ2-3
TGCGCCAGCAGCCAGGACGGGACAGCATTTTCTAGCACAGATACGCAGTATTTT
CASSQDGTAFSSTDTQYF
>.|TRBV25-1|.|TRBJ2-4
TGTGCCAGCAGTGAATTAGAGGTTGGGGACAATAGGTTTAACATTCAGTACTTC
CASSELEVGDNRFNIQYF
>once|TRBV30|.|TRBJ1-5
TGTGCCTGGAGTGTACGAGGGCTTAAAAATCAGCCCCAGCATTTT
CAWSVRGLKNQPQHF
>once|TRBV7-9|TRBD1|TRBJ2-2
TGTGCCAGCAGCACCCGGGACAGGGGGAACACCGGGGAGCTGTTTTTT
CASSTRDRGNTGELFF
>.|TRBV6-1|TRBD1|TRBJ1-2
TGTGCCAGCAGTGCCCGGGACAGGGTTCTTATACGCTATGGCTACACCTTC
CASSARDRVLIRYGYTF
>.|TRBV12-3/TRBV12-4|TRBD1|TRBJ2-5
TGTGCCAGCAGTGGGGACAGGGAAGAGACCCAGTACTTC
CASSGDREETQYF
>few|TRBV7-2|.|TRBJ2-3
TGTGCCAGCAGCTTAACAGTTGTCACAGATACGCAGTATTTT
CASSLTVVTDTQYF
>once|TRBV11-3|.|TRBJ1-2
TGTGCCAGCAGCTTAGATGCGGGGGGCACTGGCTACACCTTC
CASSLDAGGTGYTF
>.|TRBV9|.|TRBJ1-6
TGTGCCAGCAGTGGGAGCTCCTATAATTCACCCCTCCACTTT
CASSGSSYNSPLHF
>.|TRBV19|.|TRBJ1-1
TGTGCCAGTATCCGTGGCCATGAAGCTTTCTTT
CASIRGHEAFF
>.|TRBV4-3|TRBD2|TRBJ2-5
TGCGCCAGCAGCCAAGGACCCGGACTAGCGGGAGTAGAGACCCAGTACTTC
CASSQGPGLAGVETQYF
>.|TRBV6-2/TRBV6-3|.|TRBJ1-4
TGTGCCAGCAGTTACCAACAGGAGTTTAATGAAAAACTGTTTTTT
CASSYQQEFNEKLFF
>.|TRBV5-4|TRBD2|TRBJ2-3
TGTGCCAGCAGCTGGATGGGACTAGCGGGGGACACAGATACGCAGTATTTT
CASSWMGLAGDTDTQYF
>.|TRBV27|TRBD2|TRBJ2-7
TGTGCCAGCAGTTCCCATGGGAGGGATCAAGACGAGCAGTACTTC
CASSSHGRDQDEQYF
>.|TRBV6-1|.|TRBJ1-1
TGTGCCAGCAGTGAGGGGGGGTTCACTGAAGCTTTCTTT
CASSEGGFTEAFF
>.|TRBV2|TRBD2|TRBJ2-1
TGTGCCAGCTTCCGGGAGGGCTTCAATGAGCAGTTCTTC
CASFREGFNEQFF
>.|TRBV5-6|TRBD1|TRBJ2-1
TGTGCCAGCAGCTTGCAGGGGGCAGGAGTTAATGAGCAGTTCTTC
CASSLQGAGVNEQFF
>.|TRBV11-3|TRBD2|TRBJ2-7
TGTGCCAGCAGCCCCGGGACTAGCGGTTCCTACGAGCAGTACTTC
CASSPGTSGSYEQYF
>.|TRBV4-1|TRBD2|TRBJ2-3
TGCGCCAGCAGCCTCGGAAGACTAGCGGGCCGACTGAGCACAGATACGCAGTATTTT
CASSLGRLAGRLSTDTQYF
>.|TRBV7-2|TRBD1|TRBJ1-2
TGTGCCAGCAGCTTTTCCCGGGACAGCGGCGATGGCTACACCTTC
CASSFSRDSGDGYTF
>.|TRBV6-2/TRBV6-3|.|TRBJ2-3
TGTGCCAGCAGTTACCCCTCTAAGGATACGCAGTATTTT
CASSYPSKDTQYF
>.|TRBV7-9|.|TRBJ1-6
TGTGCCAGCAGCCCGCCCGAGGATACGAGGTCACCCCTCCACTTT
CASSPPEDTRSPLHF
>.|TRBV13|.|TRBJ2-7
TGTGCCAGCAGCCCGAAAATTAGCTACGAGCAGTACTTC
CASSPKISYEQYF
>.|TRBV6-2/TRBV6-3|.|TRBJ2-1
TGTGCCAGCAGTTCCCCCCTTATCTACAATGAGCAGTTCTTC
CASSSPLIYNEQFF
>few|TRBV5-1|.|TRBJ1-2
TGCGCCAGCAGCTTGGTCGGACAATATGGCTACACCTTC
CASSLVGQYGYTF
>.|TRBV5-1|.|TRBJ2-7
TGCGCCAGCAGCTTGTCCTCCCCGGCCTACGAGCAGTACTTC
CASSLSSPAYEQYF
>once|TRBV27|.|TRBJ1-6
TGTGCCAGCACCCCGGGGAACAATAATTCACCCCTCCACTTT
CASTPGNNNSPLHF
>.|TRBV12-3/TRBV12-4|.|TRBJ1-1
TGTGCCAGCAGTTTTACCGGGTACACTGAAGCTTTCTTT
CASSFTGYTEAFF
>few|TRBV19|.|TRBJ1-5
TGTGCCAGTAGACTTACAGGTAGCAATCAGCCCCAGCATTTT
CASRLTGSNQPQHF
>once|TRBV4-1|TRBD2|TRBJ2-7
TGCGCCAGCAGCCAAGATCTCCAGCGGGGGGCCTACGAGCAGTACTTC
CASSQDLQRGAYEQYF
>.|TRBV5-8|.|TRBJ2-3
TGTGCCAGCAGCCCCCTAGGTAGCACAGATACGCAGTATTTT
CASSPLGSTDTQYF